Following are 7 T cell receptor beta chains from one sample sequenced in a study of CD8 T cells in Susac syndrome. Random hexamers were used to reverse transcribe an amount of roughly 0.45 to 1 ug RNA. TCRdb itself ran the immunoSEQ multiplex PCR reads through MiXCR, one entry per CDR3 protein. The table has 95,000 to 150,000 distinct CDR3 sequences, 94% seen once. Sequenced sample: CD4+ T cells from PBMCs. These receptors all come from a human donor in good health.

This chain connects TRBV20-1 to TRBJ2-7, with 11 bases identical to TRBD1. The ends lost 6 bases at V and 3 bases at J; junction bases unmatched: 10. The CDR3 runs to 15 residues. Germline lookup yields CDR1 DFQATT and CDR2 SNEGSKA (reference sequence). The CDR3 bases are TGCAGTGCAAACCCGGGACAGGGGGTTGGCTACGAGCAGTACTTC. This codes for CSANPGQGVGYEQYF.

This rearrangement joins TRBV24-1 to TRBJ2-1, with D tentatively TRBD2 (5 bases). The germline gives CDR1 KGHDR, CDR2 SFDVKD. CDR3 size: 15 residues. Trimming stripped 3 bases from V and 4 bases from J, with 12 bases between. The CDR3 protein is CATSDPGKGYNEQFF. As DNA, the CDR3 is TGTGCCACCAGTGATCCGGGAAAAGGGTACAATGAGCAGTTCTTC.

The V and J genes are TRBV9 and TRBJ2-1, with TRBD2 as a possible D gene (6 bases). V lost 3 bases and J 1 base, leaving 11 bases between the germline ends. In germline, CDR1 is SGDLS, CDR2 YYNGEE. CDR3 length: 15 residues. The CDR3 DNA is TGTGCCAGCAGCGGGGACTTTCGTTCCTACAATGAGCAGTTCTTC. This encodes CASSGDFRSYNEQFF. The variable domain in full, completed from reference TRBV9 and TRBJ2-1, reads DSGVTQTPKHLITATGQRVTLRCSPRSGDLSVYWYQQSLDQGLQFLIQYYNGEERAKGNILERFSAQQFPDLHSELNLSSLELGDSALYFCASSGDFRSYNEQFFGPGTRLTVL.

The V gene is TRBV3-1, the J gene TRBJ1-2; possible D gene TRBD1, 5 bases. This CDR3 region has 14 residues. V lost 1 base to trimming and J lost 8 bases, with 14 bases between them. CDR1 and CDR2 from the germline V gene are LGHDT and YNNKEL (reference sequence). The CDR3 loop reads CASSQVGTHGGYTF. CDR3 bases: TGTGCCAGCAGCCAAGTCGGGACCCACGGCGGCTACACCTTC.

The gene calls are TRBV7-9 and TRBJ2-3; 10 bases are shared with TRBD2. With V trimmed by 2 bases and J by 0 bases, 11 bases remained unmatched. There are 19 residues in the CDR3. The germline V gene has CDR1 SEHNR and CDR2 FQNEAQ (reference sequence). For the CDR3, the DNA is TGTGCCAGCAGCTTACTCTGGACTAGCGGAACCCGTAGCACAGATACGCAGTATTTT. This gives the protein CASSLLWTSGTRSTDTQYF.

Points on this clonotype: One end of the junction fails to match germline, which may point to a read error. The genes are TRBV7-7 and TRBJ2-7; D possibly uses TRBD1 or TRBD2 (7 bases each). The CDR3 contains 14 residues. Germline CDR1 SSHAT, CDR2 FNYEAQ (reference sequence). As DNA, the CDR3 is TGTGCTAGCAGCCCCTCCAGGGGGGGCTCCGAGCAGTACTTC. This codes for CASSPSRGGSEQYF.

This chain joins TRBV4-1 and TRBJ2-5, with a weak D call TRBD2 (5 bases). The V end was cut by 1 base, the J end by 5 bases, with 11 bases between. This CDR3 has 14 amino acids. CDR1 MGHRA and CDR2 YSYEKL come from the germline V gene. CDR3 loop: CASSQAGVAETQYF. CDR3 nucleotide sequence: TGCGCCAGCAGCCAAGCCGGGGTAGCTGAGACCCAGTACTTC.